This T cell receptor beta chain came from a study of blood T cell repertoires in COVID-19. V gave up 3 bases and J gave up 2 bases, with 19 bases separating them. The CDR3 is 17 amino acids. Germline V CDR1 and CDR2: SGHTA, FQGNSA. In the original analysis: Amplification with reference gene primers provided the estimates of nucleated cell counts. The data were produced by immunoSEQ multiplex PCR, yet TCRdb's version contains in-frame clones alone and is incomplete. V, J and clone size are taken as reported in that table, and D and trimming were inferred from the DNA itself. The sample consists of around 270,000 clones, 80% to 90% of them appearing once.

This rearrangement joins TRBV7-2 to TRBJ1-1, with D perhaps matching TRBD1 (6 bases). Sequencing used PBMCs or T cells enriched from blood (not recorded which). The receptor was isolated from a woman aged 40 to 55 who had been exposed to COVID-19. The CDR3 bases are TGTGCCAGCAGCTTTCCCTCCGCGGGGGCGGACAACACTGAAGCTTTCTTT. It encodes CASSFPSAGADNTEAFF.